The 10 T cell receptor beta chains below all came from one sample that was sequenced in a study of T cells after posttransplantation cyclophosphamide. A marrow graft followed busulfan-fludarabine conditioning, with cyclophosphamide on days +3 and +4. The table came from immunoSEQ multiplex PCR; TCRdb's copy has only in-frame clones and leaves some out. The profile covers some 23,000 clones, none occurring a single time. The sample in question was PBMCs, obtained after allogeneic stem cell transplant with posttransplant cyclophosphamide. The receptors derive from a male patient in his late teens or twenties who received an allogeneic stem cell transplant from a related donor, was CMV-positive, and had no GVHD. The graft donor may be the source of some T cells.

Ten or more counts support this clone. This sequence joins TRBV7-3 and TRBJ2-5; D call uncertain. The CDR3 extends over 13 amino acids. CDR1 is SGHTA, CDR2 FQGTGA, per germline. V was trimmed by 6 bases and J by 2 bases, leaving 10 bases between them. The CDR3 reads CASSQTAQETQYF. CDR3 coding DNA: TGTGCCAGCAGTCAAACTGCACAAGAGACCCAGTACTTC. The full variable domain, its missing parts supplied by reference TRBV7-3 and TRBJ2-5, is GAGVSQTPSNKVTEKGKYVELRCDPISGHTALYWYRQSLGQGPEFLIYFQGTGAADDSGLPNDRFFAVRPEGSVSTLKIQRTERGDSAVYLCASSQTAQETQYFGPGTRLLVL.

This clone was seen a handful of times. At one end, the junction sequence differs from germline, possibly due to a read error. The same CDR3 can be traced to other DNA sequences in this sample. V gene TRBV5-4 combines with J gene TRBJ2-2, with 7 bases fitting TRBD2. The CDR3 totals 15 residues. Germline V CDR1 and CDR2: SGHNT, YYREEE (reference sequence). The CDR3 bases are TGCGCCAGCAGCCCGGGAGGCGGAGTCACCGGGGAGCTGTTTTTT. As protein: CASSPGGGVTGELFF.

At least ten counts were recorded for this clone. The chain combines TRBV30 with TRBJ2-7; no reliable D call. CDR3 size: 12 residues. Germline V gene lookup returns CDR1 GTSNPN and CDR2 SVGIG (reference sequence). Deletions cut 2 bases from V and 4 bases from J, with 9 bases between. CDR3 protein: CAWSHGQYEQYF. The CDR3 region has the DNA TGTGCCTGGAGTCATGGCCAATACGAGCAGTACTTC.

This clone was picked up many times. The chain has TRBV9 and TRBJ2-6; no definite D call. CDR3 size: 17 residues. Between the trimmed V and J ends, which lost 0 bases and 0 bases, there was a span of 10 bases. Germline CDR1 SGDLS, CDR2 YYNGEE. The CDR3 loop reads CASSVARSDSGANVLTF. Here the CDR3 DNA reads TGTGCCAGCAGCGTAGCTAGGTCAGACTCTGGGGCCAACGTCCTGACTTTC.

This clone was recorded at least ten times. This rearrangement joins TRBV9 to TRBJ2-2; TRBD2 matches 9 bases. V shed 0 bases, J shed 5 bases, and the junction held 5 bases outside the gene matches. The CDR3 runs to 16 residues. Germline lookup yields CDR1 SGDLS and CDR2 YYNGEE. The CDR3 DNA sequence: TGTGCCAGCAGCGTAGCGGCGGGAGGGCCAACCGGGGAGCTGTTTTTT. Protein: CASSVAAGGPTGELFF.

This clone was seen at least ten times. CDR3 region: CASSASPRVERSYEQYF. CDR3 nucleotide sequence: TGTGCCAGCAGTGCCTCCCCCAGGGTAGAGAGGTCCTACGAGCAGTACTTC. V and J are TRBV6-1 and TRBJ2-7, with D tentatively TRBD1 (5 bases). Germline CDR1 is MNHNS and CDR2 is SASEGT. V lost 4 bases to trimming and J lost 1 base, with 20 bases between them. The CDR3 contains 17 residues.

This clone has at least ten counts. V and J are TRBV28 and TRBJ2-3; tentative D call: TRBD2 (5 bases). The CDR3 contains 17 residues. Trimming took off 6 bases at V and 4 bases at J, with 23 bases between the two ends. CDR1 is MDHEN, CDR2 SYDVKM, per germline. The CDR3 bases are TGTGCCAGCAGACCGAACCCACATCGAAGTAGCGCAGATACGCAGTATTTT. This encodes CASRPNPHRSSADTQYF.

The table lists this clone with many counts. The chain uses TRBV7-9 and TRBJ2-7; 7 bases agree with TRBD2. CDR3 length: 15 amino acids. J lost 3 bases, V lost 5 bases, and 10 bases had no gene match. The germline CDR1 and CDR2 sequences are SEHNR and FQNEAQ (reference sequence). The DNA of the CDR3 is TGTGCCAGCAGCCCTTCGGGACTACGAAACTACGAGCAGTACTTC. Translating gives CASSPSGLRNYEQYF.

This clone has at least ten counts. V gene TRBV5-1 combines with J gene TRBJ1-2; 7 bases map to TRBD1. Germline V gene sequence: CDR1 SGHRS, CDR2 YFSETQ. The CDR3 contains 14 residues. The V and J ends lost 4 bases and 7 bases, in that order; junction bases with no gene match: 10. CDR3 sequence (DNA): TGCGCCAGCAGCCAGGAAGGGGGCCGACGTGGCTACACCTTC. Translating it yields CASSQEGGRRGYTF. Looking up the rest from reference TRBV5-1 and TRBJ1-2 gives the full variable domain: KAGVTQTPRYLIKTRGQQVTLSCSPISGHRSVSWYQQTPGQGLQFLFEYFSETQRNKGNFPGRFSGRQFSNSRSEMNVSTLELGDSALYLCASSQEGGRRGYTFGSGTRLTVV.

This clone was counted ten times or more. The chain employs TRBV6-1 and TRBJ1-2; D possibly corresponds to TRBD1 (6 bases). V was cut by 4 bases and J by 3 bases, with 18 bases left in between. Germline V gene lookup returns CDR1 MNHNS and CDR2 SASEGT. The CDR3 length is 16 residues. CDR3 protein: CASSALTGTGYYGYTF. CDR3 coding DNA: TGTGCCAGCAGTGCTTTGACAGGTACCGGCTACTATGGCTACACCTTC.